These 14 T cell receptor beta chains came from one sample sequenced in a study of T cells after yellow fever vaccination. Each CDR3 protein is one row after TCRdb ran MiXCR on the 5' RACE reads. The sample lists 150,000 to 200,000 distinct CDR3 sequences, approximately 9.9% occurring once. This material consisted of CD8+ T cells sorted from PBMCs, taken 45 days after the yellow fever booster vaccination. Receptors were obtained from a man aged 18-30 years who received the YFV17D yellow fever vaccine.

The chain links TRBV4-3 to TRBJ2-5; D gene unclear. CDR1 is LGHNA and CDR2 is YSLEER in the germline V gene. Deletions cut 0 bases from V and 5 bases from J, with 7 bases between. The CDR3 is 13 residues long. The CDR3 DNA is TGCGCCAGCAGCCAAGATACGTGGGAGACCCAGTACTTC. Translated, it gives CASSQDTWETQYF.

This clonotype was observed a handful of times. The chain uses TRBV27 and TRBJ2-1, with D perhaps assigned TRBD1 or TRBD2 (6 bases each). V gave up 7 bases and J gave up 2 bases, with 15 bases separating them. Germline V lookup: CDR1 MNHEY, CDR2 SMNVEV (reference sequence). The CDR3 covers 15 residues. The CDR3 protein is CASNELGGPYNEQFF. As DNA, the CDR3 is TGTGCCAGCAACGAGCTCGGGGGCCCCTACAATGAGCAGTTCTTC.

The V gene is TRBV29-1, the J gene TRBJ2-1, with D uncertain. V was clipped by 6 bases and J by 0 bases, with 9 bases between them. Germline CDR1 SQVTM, CDR2 ANQGSEA. The CDR3 totals 13 residues. For the CDR3, the DNA is TGCAGCGTCGCGTCAAGCTCCTACAATGAGCAGTTCTTC. Translation gives CSVASSSYNEQFF.

This clonotype was recorded a few times. V is TRBV28 and J is TRBJ1-6, with D hard to call. The ends were cut back, 7 bases at V and 6 bases at J, with 22 bases in the middle. Germline V gene sequence: CDR1 MDHEN, CDR2 SYDVKM. This CDR3 region has 17 residues. The CDR3 here is CASITPYGYEGNSPLHF. The CDR3 nucleotides are TGTGCCAGCATCACGCCTTACGGGTATGAGGGTAATTCACCCCTCCACTTT.

This chain joins TRBV13 and TRBJ2-1; 12 nucleotides align to TRBD1. The trim removed 5 bases at V and 9 bases at J, leaving 8 bases unmatched. The CDR3 spans 15 residues. From germline, CDR1 is PRHDT and CDR2 FYEKMQ (reference sequence). Written as DNA, the CDR3 is TGTGCCAGCAGCCAAGACGGGACAGGGGGCCTTGAGCAGTTCTTC. This gives the protein CASSQDGTGGLEQFF.

The chain uses TRBV2 and TRBJ1-1, with a weak D call TRBD1 (5 bases). Germline V gives CDR1 SNHLY, CDR2 FYNNEI. There are 13 residues in the CDR3. V lost 3 bases, J lost 5 bases, and 10 bases lay in between. The CDR3 DNA is TGTGCCAGCAGTGACAGGGTTAGGACTGAAGCTTTCTTT. Amino acid sequence: CASSDRVRTEAFF.

This clonotype occurred a few times. V gene TRBV5-6 combines with J gene TRBJ1-1; TRBD1 aligns across 7 bases. This CDR3 contains 13 residues. Trimming took 4 bases from V and 10 from J; bases not matched to a gene: 10. CDR1 is SGHDT, CDR2 YYEEEE, per germline. CDR3 amino acids: CASSTRDSQRAFF. In DNA form, the CDR3 reads TGTGCCAGCAGCACCCGGGACAGTCAGCGAGCTTTCTTT.

This clonotype came up many times. At one end the junction does not follow the germline gene, possibly because of a read error. The rearrangement links TRBV12-5 to TRBJ2-1; D remains unclear. CDR1 LGHNT and CDR2 FRNRAP come from the germline V gene. This CDR3 has 11 amino acids. The CDR3 spells CASGLVFSEIF. Here the CDR3 DNA reads TGTGCTAGTGGTTTGGTATTCTCGGAGATCTTC.

This clonotype was seen only a few times. The CDR3 DNA reads as TGTGCCAGCAGCCAGGGACAGGCGTCCTACGAGCAGTACTTC. Protein sequence: CASSQGQASYEQYF. The chain has TRBV7-2 and TRBJ2-7; TRBD1 matches 8 bases. The V segment lost 5 bases and the J segment 1 base; nucleotides outside the gene matches: 4. Germline CDR1 is SGHTA and CDR2 is FQGNSA. The CDR3 runs 14 residues.

This clonotype showed up just a few times. The V call is TRBV20-1, the J call TRBJ2-5; maybe TRBD2 (8 bases). The CDR3 is made up of 14 amino acids. Germline CDR1 is DFQATT and CDR2 is SNEGSKA (reference sequence). Trimming removed 6 bases from V and 1 base from J, with 15 bases in between. The CDR3 is CSARRGDSQETQYF. CDR3 nucleotides: TGCAGTGCCCGGCGGGGGGACAGCCAAGAGACCCAGTACTTC.

This sequence joins TRBV7-2 and TRBJ1-1; D unclear. Germline V gene data show CDR1 as SGHTA and CDR2 as FQGNSA. The CDR3 covers 15 residues. V was shortened by 1 base and J by 3 bases, with 12 bases between the two germline ends. The CDR3 coding sequence is TGTGCCAGCAGCTTAGAAGGACTGAGATACACTGAAGCTTTCTTT. This translates into CASSLEGLRYTEAFF. Full variable domain (outside the CDR3, taken from reference TRBV7-2 and TRBJ1-1): GAGVSQSPSNKVTEKGKDVELRCDPISGHTALYWYRQSLGQGLEFLIYFQGNSAPDKSGLPSDRFSAERTGGSVSTLTIQRTQQEDSAVYLCASSLEGLRYTEAFFGQGTRLTVV.

This clonotype came up a few times. The chain has TRBV11-2 and TRBJ2-5; D perhaps matches TRBD2 (6 bases). CDR3 length: 16 amino acids. CDR1 is SGHAT, CDR2 FQNNGV, per germline. Deletions cut 5 bases from V and 2 bases from J, with 18 bases between. CDR3 bases: TGTGCCAGCAGCGGGCCAGCGGCGGGGCCTCAAGAGACCCAGTACTTC. Its translation is CASSGPAAGPQETQYF. Variable domain in full (rest from reference TRBV11-2 and TRBJ2-5): EAGVAQSPRYKIIEKRQSVAFWCNPISGHATLYWYQQILGQGPKLLIQFQNNGVVDDSQLPKDRFSAERLKGVDSTLKIQPAKLEDSAVYLCASSGPAAGPQETQYFGPGTRLLVL.

This clonotype was detected a few times. V usage is TRBV25-1 and J usage is TRBJ2-7; the D call may be TRBD1 or TRBD2 (5 bases each). The V and J ends lost 5 bases and 5 bases respectively, with 19 bases between them. Per germline, CDR1 MGHDK and CDR2 SYGVNS. The CDR3 is 15 amino acids. The CDR3 nucleotides are TGTGCCAGCAGTACGGGGCTTACCTTCTCTAACGAGCAGTACGTC. It specifies CASSTGLTFSNEQYV.

The J gene is TRBJ2-2, the V gene TRBV15; TRBD2 agrees at 7 bases. V lost 0 bases and J lost 1; bases outside the gene matches: 5. The CDR3 runs 17 residues. The germline V gene encodes CDR1 LNHNV and CDR2 YYDKDF (reference sequence). The CDR3 bases are TGTGCCACCAGCAGAGATCGCAGCGGGGAGAACACCGGGGAGCTGTTTTTT. It specifies CATSRDRSGENTGELFF.